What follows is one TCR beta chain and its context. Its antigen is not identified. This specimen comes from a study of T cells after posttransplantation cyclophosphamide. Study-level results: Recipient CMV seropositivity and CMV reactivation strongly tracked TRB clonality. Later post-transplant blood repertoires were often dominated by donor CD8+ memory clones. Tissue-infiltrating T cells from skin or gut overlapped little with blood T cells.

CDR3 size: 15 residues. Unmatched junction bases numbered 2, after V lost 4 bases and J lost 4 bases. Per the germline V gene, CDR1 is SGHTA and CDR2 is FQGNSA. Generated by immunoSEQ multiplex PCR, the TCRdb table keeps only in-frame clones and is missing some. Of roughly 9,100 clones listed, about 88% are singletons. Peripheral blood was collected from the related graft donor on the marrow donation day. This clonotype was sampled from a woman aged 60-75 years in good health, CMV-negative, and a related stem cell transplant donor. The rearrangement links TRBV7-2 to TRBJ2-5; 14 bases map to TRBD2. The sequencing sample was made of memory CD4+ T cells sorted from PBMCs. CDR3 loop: CASSSTSGRGETQYF. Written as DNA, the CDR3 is TGTGCCAGCAGCTCGACTAGCGGGAGGGGAGAGACCCAGTACTTC.